A selection of T cell receptor beta chains follows, all from one sample in a study of identical twins. In TCRdb, the 5' RACE reads were re-called with MiXCR into one record per CDR3 protein. The data hold hundreds of thousands of distinct CDR3 sequences, with less than 7% observed a single time. The sequenced sample consisted of naive T cells sorted from blood. These receptors came from a young man in good health. Both conserved end residues are part of each CDR3. A D gene is named only where the DNA matches it firmly. Clone size is stated in some rows and not others, as once, few, many or a class when expanded.

clone size,V gene,D gene,J gene,CDR3 length,CDR3 DNA,CDR3 protein
once,TRBV11-2,NA,TRBJ2-2,14,TGTGCCAGCAGCCAACCATTGAACACCGGGGAGCTGTTTTTT,CASSQPLNTGELFF
NA,TRBV11-2,NA,TRBJ2-2,16,TGTGCCAGCAGCTTAGCCCTCGCACGGGAGACCGGGGAGCTGTTTTTT,CASSLALARETGELFF
many,TRBV27,NA,TRBJ1-1,14,TGTGCCAGCAGTTATGGCCGGGCCGACACTGAAGCTTTCTTT,CASSYGRADTEAFF
NA,TRBV27,TRBD2,TRBJ2-7,15,TGTGCCAGCAGCACGAATAGCGGGGCCACCTACGAGCAGTACTTC,CASSTNSGATYEQYF
few,TRBV7-2,NA,TRBJ1-2,16,TGTGCCAGCAGCTTCCCCCCAGAGGCCGGTAACTATGGCTACACCTTC,CASSFPPEAGNYGYTF
many,TRBV9,TRBD2,TRBJ2-7,15,TGTGCCAGCAGCGTAGATTCAGGACTAGTCGGCGAGCAGTACTTC,CASSVDSGLVGEQYF
NA,TRBV18,NA,TRBJ2-5,14,TGTGCCAGCTCACGGGCGGGACCGTCAGAGACCCAGTACTTC,CASSRAGPSETQYF
few,TRBV20-1,NA,TRBJ2-1,14,TGCAGTGCTAGAAGGCTAGAAACCTACAATGAGCAGTTCTTC,CSARRLETYNEQFF
many,TRBV11-1,NA,TRBJ1-1,13,TGTGCCAGCAGCGCCCATAGGAACACTGAAGCTTTCTTT,CASSAHRNTEAFF
many,TRBV29-1,NA,TRBJ2-4,15,TGCAGCGTCGCCCTGGCCGGGTTCGCCAAAAACATTCAGTACTTC,CSVALAGFAKNIQYF
few,TRBV7-2,TRBD2,TRBJ2-7,15,TGTGCCAGCAGCTTCCAGCGGGAGCCAACCTACGAGCAGTACTTC,CASSFQREPTYEQYF
many,TRBV12-3/TRBV12-4,TRBD2,TRBJ2-2,15,TGTGCCAGCAGGTCACTAGCGGCGAACACCGGGGAGCTGTTTTTT,CASRSLAANTGELFF
few,TRBV11-2,TRBD2,TRBJ2-1,16,TGTGCCAGCAGCTTAGGGACTAGCGGGAGTCTCAATGAGCAGTTCTTC,CASSLGTSGSLNEQFF
NA,TRBV11-2,NA,TRBJ2-6,17,TGTGCCAGCAGAGGAATTCGTACACACTCTGGGGCCAACGTCCTGACTTTC,CASRGIRTHSGANVLTF
many,TRBV5-1,TRBD1,TRBJ2-7,14,TGCGCCAGCAGCTGGGACAGGGGGTTGCACGAGCAGTACTTC,CASSWDRGLHEQYF
many,TRBV5-1,NA,TRBJ2-7,15,TGCGCCAGCAGCTTGGAGGCCCATGGGGCCTACGAGCAGTACTTC,CASSLEAHGAYEQYF
many,TRBV27,NA,TRBJ1-1,13,TGTGCCAGCAGTTGGGTCAGAAACACTGAAGCTTTCTTT,CASSWVRNTEAFF
few,TRBV10-2,NA,TRBJ2-1,13,TGCGCCAGCAGTGTAAACAGGGCTGATGAGCAGTTCTTC,CASSVNRADEQFF
many,TRBV20-1,NA,TRBJ1-3,15,TGCAGTGCTAGAGATGACGGATTCGCACGAAACACCATATATTTT,CSARDDGFARNTIYF
many,TRBV6-4,NA,TRBJ1-1,14,TGTGCCAGCAGTGAGCGAGGGGCCCAAACTGAAGCTTTCTTT,CASSERGAQTEAFF
NA,TRBV5-1,NA,TRBJ2-1,15,TGCGCCAGCAGCCCGGAGGCTAGAGGGGTAGGTGAGCAGTTCTTC,CASSPEARGVGEQFF
few,TRBV7-9,TRBD1,TRBJ2-1,16,TGTGCCAGCAGCTTAGGACAGGGGTTCTTATCTGATGAGCAGTTCTTC,CASSLGQGFLSDEQFF
many,TRBV27,TRBD1,TRBJ1-2,13,TGTGCCAGCGGGACAGGGGGCCCCTATGGCTACACCTTC,CASGTGGPYGYTF
NA,TRBV14,NA,TRBJ2-1,12,TGTGCCAGCAGCCAAAGTACAACTTCGCAGTTCTTC,CASSQSTTSQFF
NA,TRBV28,NA,TRBJ2-4,11,TGTGCCAGCAGTTTGAGCGACATTCAGTACTTC,CASSLSDIQYF
few,TRBV10-3,TRBD1,TRBJ1-1,15,TGTGCCACCGAGGGTGCCGGGACAGAGAACACTGAAGCTTTCTTT,CATEGAGTENTEAFF
many,TRBV6-6,NA,TRBJ2-2,13,TGTGCCAGCAAAACACCCTATGCCGGGGAGCTGTTTTTT,CASKTPYAGELFF
few,TRBV27,NA,TRBJ2-3,19,TGTGCCAGCAGTTTATTCCTGCCCCAGGGTAGGAAGGGCACAGATACGCAGTATTTT,CASSLFLPQGRKGTDTQYF
NA,TRBV5-6,NA,TRBJ1-5,13,TGTGCCAGCAGCTCAGAGCAGGGACAGCCCCAGCATTTT,CASSSEQGQPQHF
few,TRBV6-5,TRBD1,TRBJ2-5,15,TGTGCCAGCAGTTACGGGACAGGGGTTCGAGAGACCCAGTACTTC,CASSYGTGVRETQYF
many,TRBV29-1,NA,TRBJ2-3,14,TGCAGCGTTCGGGCGCTAGCAGGGGCAGATACGCAGTATTTT,CSVRALAGADTQYF
many,TRBV4-2,NA,TRBJ1-2,15,TGTGCCAGCAGCCAAATCAACGGAGAATACTATGGCTACACCTTC,CASSQINGEYYGYTF
many,TRBV5-1,NA,TRBJ2-2,12,TGCGCCAGCTCGGTTGTCCCCGGGGAGCTGTTTTTT,CASSVVPGELFF
few,TRBV4-2,NA,TRBJ2-1,12,TGTGCCAGCAGCCGCCCGGAGAATGAGCAGTTCTTC,CASSRPENEQFF
few,TRBV24-1,NA,TRBJ2-5,14,TGTGCCACCAGTGAACCGACATATCAAGAGACCCAGTACTTC,CATSEPTYQETQYF
many,TRBV15,TRBD1,TRBJ2-3,14,TGTGCCACCACTAACAGGGGGATTCAATATACGCAGTATTTT,CATTNRGIQYTQYF
NA,TRBV4-1,TRBD2,TRBJ2-1,16,TGCGCCAGCAGCGGTCTGGGACTAGCGGGAGGGCATGAGCAGTTCTTC,CASSGLGLAGGHEQFF
many,TRBV12-3/TRBV12-4,NA,TRBJ2-7,16,TGTGCCAGCAGTTCCTCCGATGGCCTTAGCTCCTACGAGCAGTACTTC,CASSSSDGLSSYEQYF
many,TRBV12-3/TRBV12-4,TRBD2,TRBJ2-1,15,TGTGCCAGCAGCAACCCGGGACTAGGTGGGAATGAGCAGTTCTTC,CASSNPGLGGNEQFF
NA,TRBV10-1,NA,TRBJ2-1,11,TGCGCCACATCTGCCACCCATGAGCAGTTCTTC,CATSATHEQFF
NA,TRBV5-1,NA,TRBJ1-2,14,TGCGCCAGCAGCTTGGCCGGGGTCCACTATGGCTACACCTTC,CASSLAGVHYGYTF
few,TRBV2,NA,TRBJ1-5,13,TGTGCCAGCAATGCCGAAACCAATCAGCCCCAGCATTTT,CASNAETNQPQHF
many,TRBV5-1,TRBD1,TRBJ2-7,15,TGCGCCAGCAGCTTGGTTGGACAGGGGGTGAAAGAGCAGTACTTC,CASSLVGQGVKEQYF
many,TRBV10-3,NA,TRBJ2-7,16,TGTGCCATCAGTGGAGGTCTCTCAGGGGCCTCCTACGAGCAGTACTTC,CAISGGLSGASYEQYF
NA,TRBV29-1,NA,TRBJ1-2,12,TGCAGCGTTGAAGTTATTGACTATGGCTACACCTTC,CSVEVIDYGYTF
few,TRBV5-1,NA,TRBJ1-4,14,TGCGCCAGCAGCGCGGACGGACTTACTGAAAAACTGTTTTTT,CASSADGLTEKLFF
few,TRBV27,NA,TRBJ1-1,14,TGTGCCAGCAGCCCTTCGGTAGGTGGGCCTGAAGCTTTCTTT,CASSPSVGGPEAFF
NA,TRBV5-1,NA,TRBJ1-1,15,TGCGCCAGCAGCCCCATAGGGACGGAGAACGCTGAAGCTTTCTTT,CASSPIGTENAEAFF
many,TRBV2,TRBD2,TRBJ2-1,14,TGTGCCAGCAGTGTAGCGGGAGAGTACAATGAGCAGTTCTTC,CASSVAGEYNEQFF
few,TRBV12-3/TRBV12-4,TRBD2,TRBJ2-7,16,TGTGCCAGCAGCCTAGCGGGAGAGGGGAGCCCCTACGAGCAGTACTTC,CASSLAGEGSPYEQYF
NA,TRBV7-6,NA,TRBJ2-2,18,TGTGCCAGCAGCTCAACCTTTTTGGGACAAGCGAACACCGGGGAGCTGTTTTTT,CASSSTFLGQANTGELFF
many,TRBV20-1,NA,TRBJ1-1,15,TGCAGTGCTAGAGACAGTGGGGGATCGGAGACTGAAGCTTTCTTT,CSARDSGGSETEAFF
NA,TRBV20-1,TRBD1,TRBJ1-1,12,TGCAGTGCTACCAGACAGGGCACTGAAGCTTTCTTT,CSATRQGTEAFF
many,TRBV27,TRBD2,TRBJ2-1,17,TGTGCCAGCAGTTTAACCAAAGGACTAGCGGCCTACAATGAGCAGTTCTTC,CASSLTKGLAAYNEQFF